The source of this TCR beta chain is a study of blood T cell repertoires in COVID-19. On the study more broadly: Material from acute and convalescent COVID-19 was sourced from the United States, Italy and Spain. Sources were T cells, B-cell-depleted T cells, or PBMCs; the material itself was cDNA or gDNA.

Sequencing was performed with immunoSEQ multiplex PCR; in TCRdb, only in-frame clones are kept and a portion is missing. This table holds 80,000 to 100,000 clones, around nine tenths found once. The CDR3 is made up of 14 amino acids. Trimming took off 0 bases at V and 1 base at J, with 7 bases between the two ends. CDR1 is SGHNT and CDR2 is YYREEE in the germline V gene (reference sequence). The chain has TRBV5-4 and TRBJ1-2; no definite D call. Sample: peripheral blood. This TCR derives from a man in his forties or fifties with acute or convalescent COVID-19. CDR3 nucleotides: TGTGCCAGCAGCTTGGAAGGCGGTAACTATGGCTACACCTTC. Residues: CASSLEGGNYGYTF.